This T cell receptor (beta chain) was observed in a study of T cell repertoires in cytomegalovirus infection. Study background: Both CMV infection and a matching HLA type were indicated by public TCR beta signatures.

This CDR3 contains 13 residues. V lost 5 bases, J lost 4 bases, and 14 bases lay in between. Per the germline V gene, CDR1 is DFQATT and CDR2 is SNEGSKA (reference sequence). This clonotype was observed a handful of times. TCRdb independently ran MiXCR on the reads; one entry per CDR3 protein. This sample has a few hundred thousand distinct CDR3 sequences, with over 15% found just once. V is TRBV20-1 and J is TRBJ2-5, with D tentatively TRBD2 (6 bases). The receptor was derived from a human donor in good health (CMV status not recorded). Some clones in this sample may be carry-over from other donors' samples. The sample taken for sequencing was CD8+ T cells from PBMCs. The CDR3 is CSADVEGIETQYF. The CDR3 region has the DNA TGCAGTGCTGACGTGGAGGGGATAGAGACCCAGTACTTC.